The 20 T cell receptor beta chains given below trace back to one sample, sequenced in a study of T cells in Graves' hyperthyroidism and ophthalmopathy. What was amplified from RNA transcripts were TCR beta CDR3 regions. HTBI primers were employed in a first-round RT-PCR of the TCR CDR3. Each CDR3 protein gets one entry after TCRdb re-called the multiplex PCR reads with MiXCR. The sample includes around 350,000 distinct CDR3 sequences, about 18% of them seen just once. The source material was blood. These receptor sequences come from a young woman with Graves' hyperthyroidism.

This clonotype was picked up many times. The chain uses TRBV24-1 and TRBJ2-2; TRBD2 matches 9 bases. The CDR3 extends over 15 amino acids. Germline-derived CDR1 and CDR2 are KGHDR and SFDVKD. Trimming removed 5 bases from V and 6 bases from J; junction bases left unmatched: 6. For the CDR3, the DNA is TGTGCCACCAGTGCCCTGCGGGGGGGCCCCGGGGAGCTGTTTTTT. This sequence encodes CATSALRGGPGELFF.

The genes are TRBV6-1 and TRBJ2-2; TRBD2 aligns across 11 bases. Unmatched junction bases numbered 10, after V lost 6 bases and J lost 10 bases. Per the germline V gene, CDR1 is MNHNS and CDR2 is SASEGT. The CDR3 consists of 15 residues. CDR3 bases: TGTGCCAGCAGCCCAAGGGTAGCGGGGGGGCCGGAGCTGTTTTTT. It encodes CASSPRVAGGPELFF.

The sample holds many counts of this clonotype. This rearrangement joins TRBV27 to TRBJ1-5, with a possible D match to TRBD1 (5 bases). Trimming removed 3 bases at V and 5 bases at J, with 20 bases between. The CDR3 consists of 17 residues. The germline V gene encodes CDR1 MNHEY and CDR2 SMNVEV (reference sequence). The CDR3: CASSFRGPMVPHQPQHF. The CDR3 DNA reads as TGTGCCAGCAGTTTCCGGGGCCCCATGGTACCCCATCAGCCCCAGCATTTT.

Ten or more counts support this clonotype. This rearrangement joins TRBV7-9 to TRBJ1-1; D might be TRBD1 (6 bases). Between the trimmed V and J ends, which lost 6 bases and 5 bases, there was a span of 13 bases. Germline-derived CDR1 and CDR2 are SEHNR and FQNEAQ (reference sequence). The CDR3 totals 13 residues. The CDR3, as DNA: TGTGCCAGCAGTCGTTCAGGGGAAACTGAAGCTTTCTTT. The encoded protein is CASSRSGETEAFF.

There are many counts of this clonotype. The chain couples TRBV12-3 or TRBV12-4 to TRBJ1-5; 11 bases are a match to TRBD1. Losses at the gene ends were 4 bases for V and 3 bases for J; bases not matched to a gene: 2. The CDR3 is made up of 15 amino acids. The CDR3 bases are TGTGCCAGCAGTTGGACAGGGGGCATCAATCAGCCCCAGCATTTT. It encodes CASSWTGGINQPQHF.

This chain joins TRBV11-2 and TRBJ1-1; D may be TRBD1 (5 bases). V was shortened by 5 bases and J by 5 bases, with 12 bases between the two germline ends. This CDR3 region has 13 residues. Germline V gene data show CDR1 as SGHAT and CDR2 as FQNNGV. This chain's CDR3 is CASSAPRDTEAFF. CDR3 nucleotide sequence: TGTGCCAGCAGCGCACCCAGGGATACTGAAGCTTTCTTT.

The chain employs TRBV6-1 and TRBJ2-7; D gene uncertain. Germline V gene lookup returns CDR1 MNHNS and CDR2 SASEGT. CDR3 size: 13 residues. Deletions cut 8 bases from V and 6 bases from J, with 17 bases between. The CDR3 nucleotides read TGTGCCAGCGGCGTGTTCTATCCGGGCGAGCAGTACTTC. It codes for CASGVFYPGEQYF.

This chain links TRBV6-2 or TRBV6-3 with TRBJ2-5; tentatively, D is TRBD1 or TRBD2 (5 bases each). The germline V and J ends were trimmed by 2 bases and 5 bases, with 12 bases remaining between them. The CDR3 extends over 14 amino acids. Germline V gene data show CDR1 as MNHEY and CDR2 as SVGEGT. CDR3: CASSYGREWETQYF. The CDR3 DNA sequence: TGTGCCAGCAGTTACGGCAGGGAGTGGGAGACCCAGTACTTC.

DNA for the CDR3: TGTGCCAGCTCACCCCCTAGACAGGAGAACCTCCTGAACACTGAAGCTTTCTTT. Amino acids: CASSPPRQENLLNTEAFF. The rearrangement joins TRBV18 to TRBJ1-1, with a tentative D call TRBD1 (6 bases). Germline CDR1 and CDR2: KGHSH and LQKENI. V was clipped by 3 bases and J by 0 bases, with 20 bases between them. The length of the CDR3 is 18 residues.

This clonotype showed up many times. The genes are TRBV5-1 and TRBJ2-7, with TRBD2 matching 11 bases. J lost 3 bases, V lost 2 bases, and 4 bases had no gene match. CDR1 is SGHRS and CDR2 is YFSETQ in the germline V gene. This CDR3 is built from 15 residues. The CDR3 DNA reads TGCGCCAGCAGCTTTAGCGGGGGGGCAGACTACGAGCAGTACTTC. This gives the protein CASSFSGGADYEQYF.

This clonotype occurred a few times. The V call is TRBV28, the J call TRBJ1-2; D gene uncertain. This CDR3 contains 10 residues. V shed 6 bases and J shed 8 bases, with 7 bases lying between them. CDR1 MDHEN and CDR2 SYDVKM come from the germline V gene. CDR3 DNA sequence: TGTGCCAGCAGGAGAGGGGGCTACACCTTC. Amino acids: CASRRGGYTF.

The V gene is TRBV24-1, the J gene TRBJ1-2; weak D call: TRBD1 (5 bases). V lost 4 bases, J lost 4 bases, and 12 bases lay in between. CDR3 length: 14 residues. CDR1 is KGHDR, CDR2 SFDVKD, per germline. CDR3 DNA: TGTGCCACCAGTGACTCCAGGGTGAGCTATGGCTACACCTTC. It encodes CATSDSRVSYGYTF.

In this sample, this clonotype turned up many times. The gene calls are TRBV19 and TRBJ1-1; no firm D call. CDR3 length: 15 residues. V lost 0 bases to trimming and J lost 4 bases, with 12 bases between them. CDR1 and CDR2 from the germline V gene are LNHDA and SQIVND (reference sequence). The CDR3 protein is CASSIEAGGSTEAFF. The CDR3 DNA reads TGTGCCAGTAGTATAGAAGCAGGAGGTTCCACTGAAGCTTTCTTT.

There are many counts of this clonotype. The V and J genes are TRBV19 and TRBJ1-4; 9 bases are a match to TRBD1. The CDR3 has 19 amino acids. CDR1 and CDR2 from the germline V gene are LNHDA and SQIVND (reference sequence). V was clipped by 5 bases and J by 8 bases; unmatched bases: 21. The chain's CDR3 is CASSFGIGMDRGFQEKLFF. CDR3 in DNA: TGTGCCAGTAGTTTTGGTATAGGTATGGACAGGGGATTTCAGGAAAAACTGTTTTTT.

The V and J genes are TRBV24-1 and TRBJ1-2; no clear D. Germline CDR1 reads KGHDR; CDR2 reads SFDVKD. V was pared by 4 bases and J by 4 bases, with 12 bases between. The CDR3 loop spans 14 amino acids. CDR3 sequence (DNA): TGTGCCACCAGTGACCCAGGACGCGCCTATGGCTACACCTTC. It is translated as CATSDPGRAYGYTF.

This clonotype was observed at least ten times. The chain has TRBV2 and TRBJ1-5; D is perhaps TRBD1 (6 bases). Deletions cut 5 bases from V and 4 bases from J, with 24 bases between. Germline V gene data show CDR1 as SNHLY and CDR2 as FYNNEI. The CDR3 is 18 residues long. CDR3 DNA: TGTGCCAGCAGTAGGCGGGGGCCTAACCGGAGTCCTAATCAGCCCCAGCATTTT. The encoded protein is CASSRRGPNRSPNQPQHF.

As for this clonotype: This may be a read error: a much more frequent sequence differs by one nucleotide. The J gene is TRBJ1-2, the V gene TRBV7-2; no clear D. The CDR3 is 15 residues long. Germline V gives CDR1 SGHTA, CDR2 FQGNSA. V lost 3 bases to trimming and J lost 4 bases, with 15 bases between them. Written as DNA, the CDR3 is TGTGCCAGCAGCTTGGCCCTTGCGGCCTCCTATGGCTACACCTTC. As protein: CASSLALAASYGYTF.

This clonotype has ten or more counts. This chain joins TRBV28 and TRBJ1-2, with D maybe TRBD1 (5 bases). The CDR3 extends over 12 amino acids. V shed 4 bases and J shed 8 bases, with 11 bases lying between them. Germline values: CDR1 MDHEN, CDR2 SYDVKM. The CDR3 DNA follows: TGTGCCAGCAGTTGGGGCGTTGACGGCTACACCTTC. The encoded protein is CASSWGVDGYTF.

As for this clonotype: The junction does not match germline at one end; this may be a read error. The chain combines TRBV3-1 with TRBJ1-2; D call uncertain. The CDR3 is 12 residues long. CDR1 and CDR2 (germline): LGHDT, YNNKEL (reference sequence). For the CDR3, the DNA is TGTGCCAGCAGCCATGAAGACTATGGTTACACCTTC. Its protein product is CASSHEDYGYTF.

This clonotype was recorded many times. The chain is built from TRBV12-3 or TRBV12-4 and TRBJ1-5, with D possibly TRBD1 on 5 matching bases. With 2 bases removed from V and 2 bases from J, the gap between germline ends came to 10 bases. The CDR3 runs 15 residues. The CDR3 DNA is TGTGCCAGCAGTTTAATGGGACGTGGCAATCAGCCCCAGCATTTT. Its protein product is CASSLMGRGNQPQHF.